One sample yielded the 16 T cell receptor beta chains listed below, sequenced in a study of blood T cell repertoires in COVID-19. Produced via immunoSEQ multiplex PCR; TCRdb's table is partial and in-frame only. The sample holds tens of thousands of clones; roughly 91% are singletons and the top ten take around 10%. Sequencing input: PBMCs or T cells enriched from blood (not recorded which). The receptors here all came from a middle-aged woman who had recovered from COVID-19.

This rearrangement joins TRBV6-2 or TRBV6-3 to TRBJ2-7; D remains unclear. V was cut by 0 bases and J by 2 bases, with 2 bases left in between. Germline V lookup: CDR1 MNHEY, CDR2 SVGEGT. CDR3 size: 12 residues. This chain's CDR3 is CASSYSTYEQYF. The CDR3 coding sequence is TGTGCCAGCAGTTACTCCACCTACGAGCAGTACTTC.

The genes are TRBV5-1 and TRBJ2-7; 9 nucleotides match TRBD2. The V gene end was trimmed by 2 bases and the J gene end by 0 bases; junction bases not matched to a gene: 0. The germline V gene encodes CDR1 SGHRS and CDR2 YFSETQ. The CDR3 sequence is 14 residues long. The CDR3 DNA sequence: TGCGCCAGCAGCTTTAGCGGGAGCTCCTACGAGCAGTACTTC. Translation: CASSFSGSSYEQYF. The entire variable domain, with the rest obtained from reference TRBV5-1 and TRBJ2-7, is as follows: KAGVTQTPRYLIKTRGQQVTLSCSPISGHRSVSWYQQTPGQGLQFLFEYFSETQRNKGNFPGRFSGRQFSNSRSEMNVSTLELGDSALYLCASSFSGSSYEQYFGPGTRLTVT.

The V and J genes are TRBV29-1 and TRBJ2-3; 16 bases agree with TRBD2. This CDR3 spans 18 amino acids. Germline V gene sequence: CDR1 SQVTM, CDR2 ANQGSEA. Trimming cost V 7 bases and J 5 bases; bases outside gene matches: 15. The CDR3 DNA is TGCAGCGCCGAAGAACTAGGGACTAGCGGGGGGGCGGGAGATACGCAGTATTTT. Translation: CSAEELGTSGGAGDTQYF.

The CDR3 DNA reads TGTGCCAGCAGCCAGGGACTTTCTTACCAAGAGACCCAGTACTTC. Its translation: CASSQGLSYQETQYF. The gene calls are TRBV3-1 (or the pseudogene TRBV3-2) and TRBJ2-5, with D possibly TRBD2 on 6 matching bases. V was trimmed by 3 bases and J by 0 bases, leaving 11 bases between them. CDR3 size: 15 residues. The V gene's germline CDR1 is LGHDT and CDR2 YNNKEL (reference sequence).

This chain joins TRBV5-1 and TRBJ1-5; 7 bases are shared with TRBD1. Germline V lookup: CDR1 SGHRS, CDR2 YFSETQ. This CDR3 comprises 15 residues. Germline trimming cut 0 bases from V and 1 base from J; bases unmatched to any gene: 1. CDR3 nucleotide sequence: TGCGCCAGCAGCTTGGGGGGACAGAGCAATCAGCCCCAGCATTTT. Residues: CASSLGGQSNQPQHF.

CDR3 sequence: CASNPTGDLHYGYTF. The CDR3 coding sequence is TGTGCCAGCAATCCGACAGGGGATCTCCACTATGGCTACACCTTC. This chain uses TRBV6-5 with TRBJ1-2, with 8 bases that match TRBD1. After removal of 7 bases from V and 3 bases from J, the junction contained 10 bases not matched to a gene. Per the germline V gene, CDR1 is MNHEY and CDR2 is SVGAGI. The length of the CDR3 is 15 residues.

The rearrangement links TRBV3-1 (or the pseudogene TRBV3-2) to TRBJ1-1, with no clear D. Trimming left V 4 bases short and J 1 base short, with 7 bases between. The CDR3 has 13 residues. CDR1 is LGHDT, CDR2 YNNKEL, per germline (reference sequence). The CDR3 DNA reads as TGTGCCAGCAGCCCAACAACGAACACTGAAGCTTTCTTT. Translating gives CASSPTTNTEAFF.

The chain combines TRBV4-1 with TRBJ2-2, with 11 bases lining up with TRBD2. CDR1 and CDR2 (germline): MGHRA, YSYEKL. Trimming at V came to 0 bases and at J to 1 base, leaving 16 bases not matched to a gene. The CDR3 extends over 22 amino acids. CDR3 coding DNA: TGCGCCAGCAGCCAAGAGAGGTGGATACCGGGACTAGCGGTACAGAACACCGGGGAGCTGTTTTTT. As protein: CASSQERWIPGLAVQNTGELFF.

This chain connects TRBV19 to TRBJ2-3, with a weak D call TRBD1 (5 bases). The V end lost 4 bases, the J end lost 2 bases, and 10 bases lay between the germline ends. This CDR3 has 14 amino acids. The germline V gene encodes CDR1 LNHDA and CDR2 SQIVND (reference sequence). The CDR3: CASSTRQTTDTQYF. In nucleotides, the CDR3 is TGTGCCAGTAGTACCAGACAGACCACAGATACGCAGTATTTT.

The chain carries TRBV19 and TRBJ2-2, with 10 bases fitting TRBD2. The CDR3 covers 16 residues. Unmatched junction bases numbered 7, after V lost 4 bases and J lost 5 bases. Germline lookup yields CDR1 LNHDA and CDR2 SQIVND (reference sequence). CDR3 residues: CASSTPSGGGTGELFF. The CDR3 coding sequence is TGTGCCAGTAGTACCCCTAGCGGGGGCGGGACCGGGGAGCTGTTTTTT.

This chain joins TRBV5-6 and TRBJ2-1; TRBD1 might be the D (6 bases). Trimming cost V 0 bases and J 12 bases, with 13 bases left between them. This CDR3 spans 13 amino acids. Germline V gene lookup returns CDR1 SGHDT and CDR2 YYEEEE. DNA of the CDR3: TGTGCCAGCAGCTTGGGCACAGGGATAGTGCAGTTCTTC. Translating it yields CASSLGTGIVQFF.

The CDR3 spells CASSPRDIVTGELFF. The DNA of the CDR3 is TGCGCCAGCAGTCCCCGGGACATAGTGACCGGGGAGCTGTTTTTT. J is TRBJ2-2 and V is TRBV10-1; possibly TRBD1 for D (6 bases). CDR1 WNHNN and CDR2 SYGVQD come from the germline V gene (reference sequence). The CDR3 is 15 amino acids. Deletions cut 5 bases from V and 5 bases from J, with 15 bases between.

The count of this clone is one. The DNA for the CDR3 is TGTGCCAGCAGCCAAGAATTAGGGGGAACTGGAAACACCATATATTTT. It codes for CASSQELGGTGNTIYF. The genes are TRBV4-2 and TRBJ1-3, with D tentatively TRBD1 (6 bases). Germline lookup yields CDR1 LGHNA and CDR2 YNFKEQ. The CDR3 sequence is 16 residues long. The V gene lost 0 bases and the J gene lost 2 bases, with 11 bases spanning the gap.

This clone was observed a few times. CDR3 region: CATSLGQNYGYTF. DNA for the CDR3: TGTGCCACCAGCCTGGGACAGAACTATGGCTACACCTTC. The chain joins TRBV15 to TRBJ1-2, with 7 bases that match TRBD1. J lost 2 bases, V lost 5 bases, and 2 bases had no gene match. The germline V gene encodes CDR1 LNHNV and CDR2 YYDKDF (reference sequence). The CDR3 has 13 amino acids.

In DNA form, the CDR3 reads TGTGCCAGCAGTCTCCTGGGGACAGGGGGATCGAACACTGAAGCTTTCTTT. This codes for CASSLLGTGGSNTEAFF. The J gene is TRBJ1-1, the V gene TRBV7-9, with 11 bases matching TRBD1. V lost 6 bases and J lost 1; bases outside the gene matches: 10. This CDR3 is built from 17 residues. Germline CDR1 reads SEHNR; CDR2 reads FQNEAQ (reference sequence).

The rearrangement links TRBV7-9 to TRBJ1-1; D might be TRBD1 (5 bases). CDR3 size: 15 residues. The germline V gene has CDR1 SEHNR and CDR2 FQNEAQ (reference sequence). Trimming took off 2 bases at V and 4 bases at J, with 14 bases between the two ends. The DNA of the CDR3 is TGTGCCAGCAGCTTAAGCACGGGGGAGGGCACTGAAGCTTTCTTT. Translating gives CASSLSTGEGTEAFF.